These 14 T cell receptor beta chains originate from one sample sequenced in a study of blood T cell repertoires in COVID-19. Method: immunoSEQ multiplex PCR; TCRdb's copy keeps in-frame clones and lacks some. The sample lists 150,000 to 250,000 clones; about 93% were seen once. The sample taken for sequencing was peripheral blood. These receptor sequences come from a young man with COVID-19, enrolled during active disease.

The chain has TRBV7-2 and TRBJ2-1; D possibly corresponds to TRBD1 (6 bases). Germline V CDR1 and CDR2: SGHTA, FQGNSA. This CDR3 contains 15 residues. V lost 5 bases and J lost 2, with 13 bases in between. CDR3 protein: CASSPGAPPYNEQFF. The DNA for the CDR3 is TGTGCCAGCAGCCCAGGGGCTCCCCCCTACAATGAGCAGTTCTTC. The full variable domain, its missing parts supplied by reference TRBV7-2 and TRBJ2-1, is GAGVSQSPSNKVTEKGKDVELRCDPISGHTALYWYRQSLGQGLEFLIYFQGNSAPDKSGLPSDRFSAERTGGSVSTLTIQRTQQEDSAVYLCASSPGAPPYNEQFFGPGTRLTVL.

The V gene is TRBV15, the J gene TRBJ1-5; the match to TRBD1 covers 9 bases. The CDR3 extends over 18 amino acids. V trimming: 0 bases; J trimming: 6 bases; junction bases outside the gene matches: 12. Germline loops: CDR1 LNHNV, CDR2 YYDKDF (reference sequence). The CDR3 nucleotides read TGTGCCACCAGCAGAGATGGGGGGGGACAGGGCTTTATTCAGCCCCAGCATTTT. It encodes CATSRDGGGQGFIQPQHF. Together with reference TRBV15 and TRBJ1-5, the CDR3 gives the full variable domain: DAMVIQNPRYQVTQFGKPVTLSCSQTLNHNVMYWYQQKSSQAPKLLFHYYDKDFNNEADTPDNFQSRRPNTSFCFLDIRSPGLGDTAMYLCATSRDGGGQGFIQPQHFGDGTRLSIL.

The CDR3 bases are TGTGCCAGCAGCTTACTACAGGGGGCGGCTTACAATGAGCAGTTCTTC. Its protein product is CASSLLQGAAYNEQFF. The chain links TRBV7-6 to TRBJ2-1, with 9 bases aligning to TRBD1. After removal of 2 bases from V and 4 bases from J, the junction contained 6 bases not matched to a gene. Germline V gene lookup returns CDR1 SGHVS and CDR2 FNYEAQ. The CDR3 spans 16 residues.

The chain uses TRBV29-1 and TRBJ1-1; D is perhaps TRBD1 (5 bases). Germline CDR1 reads SQVTM; CDR2 reads ANQGSEA. The CDR3 is 13 residues long. V was trimmed by 7 bases and J by 4 bases, leaving 16 bases between them. CDR3 nucleotides: TGCAGCGCTGATAGGGGTGGGGCCACTGAAGCTTTCTTT. Translation: CSADRGGATEAFF.

The rearrangement uses TRBV6-5 and TRBJ1-2; no clear D. Per germline, CDR1 MNHEY and CDR2 SVGAGI. V lost 6 bases, J lost 3 bases, and 8 bases lay in between. The CDR3 consists of 12 residues. CDR3 nucleotides: TGTGCCAGCAGCCAACTGGACTATGGCTACACCTTC. Amino acid sequence: CASSQLDYGYTF.

CDR3 protein: CASSLDRDYGYTF. DNA of the CDR3: TGCGCCAGCAGCTTGGACAGAGACTATGGCTACACCTTC. The V and J genes are TRBV5-1 and TRBJ1-2; no clear D gene. The V end was cut by 0 bases, the J end by 3 bases, with 6 bases between. The germline gives CDR1 SGHRS, CDR2 YFSETQ. The CDR3 contains 13 residues.

This chain connects TRBV3-1 (or the pseudogene TRBV3-2) to TRBJ2-3, with 7 bases identical to TRBD2. Germline V gene data show CDR1 as LGHDT and CDR2 as YNNKEL (reference sequence). V shed 1 base and J 2 bases; nucleotides not matched to a gene: 9. CDR3 size: 17 residues. CDR3 loop: CASSQAVAGDLTDTQYF. CDR3 coding DNA: TGTGCCAGCAGCCAAGCTGTGGCGGGGGACCTCACAGATACGCAGTATTTT.

V is TRBV6-6 and J is TRBJ1-1, with TRBD1 identical over 8 bases. The CDR3 is made up of 13 amino acids. The trim removed 6 bases at V and 4 bases at J, leaving 4 bases unmatched. CDR1 MNHNY and CDR2 SVGAGI come from the germline V gene (reference sequence). The CDR3 DNA follows: TGTGCCAGCAGATATACAGGGGGCACTGAAGCTTTCTTT. This codes for CASRYTGGTEAFF.

CDR3: CASSWQGTYEQYF. The DNA for the CDR3 is TGTGCCAGCAGCTGGCAGGGTACCTACGAGCAGTACTTC. The J gene is TRBJ2-7, the V gene TRBV5-4, with D perhaps TRBD1 (5 bases). This CDR3 has 13 residues. V was cut by 3 bases and J by 2 bases, with 9 bases left in between. Germline CDR1 SGHNT, CDR2 YYREEE (reference sequence).

The rearrangement links TRBV6-5 to TRBJ2-5, with 7 bases lining up with TRBD1. In germline, CDR1 is MNHEY, CDR2 SVGAGI. The CDR3 totals 15 residues. J gave up 5 bases and V 7 bases, and 13 bases lay outside the gene matches. The CDR3 nucleotides are TGTGCCAGCAATTCAGGACAGGCCCTGGGGGAGACCCAGTACTTC. Translated: CASNSGQALGETQYF.

This chain uses TRBV19 with TRBJ2-5; 8 bases line up with TRBD2. V lost 3 bases to trimming and J lost 6 bases; unmatched junction nucleotides: 18. The CDR3 consists of 18 residues. Germline CDR1 and CDR2: LNHDA and SQIVND (reference sequence). CDR3 region: CASSIRGVAGGPLKTQYF. CDR3 DNA sequence: TGTGCCAGTAGTATCCGAGGGGTGGCGGGGGGCCCCCTGAAGACCCAGTACTTC.

The V call is TRBV9, the J call TRBJ2-5, with TRBD2 identical over 8 bases. The V and J ends lost 2 bases and 4 bases, in that order; junction bases with no gene match: 4. Germline assignment: CDR1 SGDLS and CDR2 YYNGEE. There are 14 residues in the CDR3. DNA of the CDR3: TGTGCCAGCAGCGTTAGGACTAGCCCAGAGACCCAGTACTTC. It specifies CASSVRTSPETQYF.

This clone is a singleton in its sample. The genes are TRBV19 and TRBJ1-3; 7 bases are a match to TRBD1. Trimming cost V 3 bases and J 0 bases; bases outside gene matches: 5. Germline assignment: CDR1 LNHDA and CDR2 SQIVND (reference sequence). This CDR3 has 16 residues. In DNA form, the CDR3 reads TGTGCCAGTAGTATGACAGGGACCCACTCTGGAAACACCATATATTTT. Residues: CASSMTGTHSGNTIYF.

This chain joins TRBV9 and TRBJ2-5; 11 bases are shared with TRBD1. Trimming took 6 bases from V and 3 from J; bases not matched to a gene: 10. The CDR3 contains 16 residues. CDR1 SGDLS and CDR2 YYNGEE come from the germline V gene. The CDR3 DNA reads TGTGCCAGCACCCCTCGAGGGACAGGGGGTAAAGAGACCCAGTACTTC. Protein: CASTPRGTGGKETQYF.